This entry features one TCR beta chain sequence. What it binds is unknown. This sample includes further DNA sequences coding for the same CDR3. This CDR3 has 14 residues. V lost 1 base, J lost 1 base, and 7 bases lay in between. The V gene's germline CDR1 is SEHNR and CDR2 FQNEAQ (reference sequence). In the PCR, 60 Vbeta and 13 Jbeta primers were used. TCRdb's table, derived via immunoSEQ multiplex PCR, lists solely in-frame clones and lacks some. The data hold roughly 61,000 clones, with around 89% observed a single time. The data originate from a study of cytomegalovirus exposure and HLA in healthy donors. The study's findings and limits: There were some V segments, including TRBV6-2 and TRBV6-3, excluded as indistinguishable. The likely explanation for a cluster of highly shared sequence variants was sequencing artifact.

This sequence originates from a man aged 25-40 years in good health and CMV-seropositive. The sequencing sample was made of PBMCs. The chain combines TRBV7-9 with TRBJ1-1; no definite D call. In DNA form, the CDR3 reads TGTGCCAGCAGCTTAGGGGGAGCGAACACTGAAGCTTTCTTT. Its protein product is CASSLGGANTEAFF.